This paragraph reports one T cell receptor (beta chain). Mixed chimerism was transient after nonmyeloablative marrow transplants from related graft donors. CDR1 and CDR2 from the germline V gene are SGHTA and FQGNSA. The CDR3 runs to 18 residues. The V gene end was trimmed by 7 bases and the J gene end by 3 bases; junction bases not matched to a gene: 13. These data originate in a study of Tregs in tolerant kidney transplant recipients. Clones were read by immunoSEQ multiplex PCR, and TCRdb kept only the in-frame ones, dropping some. The sample lists around 86,000 clones, roughly 90% occurring once. Here the sequenced sample was CD4+ T cells from blood (PBMCs), taken 24 months after the transplant. The sequence came from a human patient who received a combined kidney and bone marrow transplant. Part of the T cell pool may stem from the graft donor. The chain couples TRBV7-2 to TRBJ2-1; 12 nucleotides align to TRBD2. In DNA, the CDR3 is TGTGCCAGCACCCTAAAAGGGCTAGCGGGAGGGGTCTACAATGAGCAGTTCTTC. Translating it yields CASTLKGLAGGVYNEQFF.